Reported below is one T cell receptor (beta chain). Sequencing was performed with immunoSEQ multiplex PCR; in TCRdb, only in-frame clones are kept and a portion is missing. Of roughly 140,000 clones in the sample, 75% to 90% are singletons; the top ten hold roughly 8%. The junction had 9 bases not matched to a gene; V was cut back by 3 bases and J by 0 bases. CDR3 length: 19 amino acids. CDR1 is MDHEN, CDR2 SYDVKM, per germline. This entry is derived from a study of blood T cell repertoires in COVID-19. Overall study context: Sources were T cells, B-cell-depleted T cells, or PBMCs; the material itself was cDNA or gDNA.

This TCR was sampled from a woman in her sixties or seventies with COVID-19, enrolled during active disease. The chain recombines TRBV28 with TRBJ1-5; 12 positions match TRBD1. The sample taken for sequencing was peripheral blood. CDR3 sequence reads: CASSFLEGQGAGSNQPQHF. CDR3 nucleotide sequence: TGTGCCAGCAGTTTCCTCGAGGGACAGGGGGCGGGTAGCAATCAGCCCCAGCATTTT.